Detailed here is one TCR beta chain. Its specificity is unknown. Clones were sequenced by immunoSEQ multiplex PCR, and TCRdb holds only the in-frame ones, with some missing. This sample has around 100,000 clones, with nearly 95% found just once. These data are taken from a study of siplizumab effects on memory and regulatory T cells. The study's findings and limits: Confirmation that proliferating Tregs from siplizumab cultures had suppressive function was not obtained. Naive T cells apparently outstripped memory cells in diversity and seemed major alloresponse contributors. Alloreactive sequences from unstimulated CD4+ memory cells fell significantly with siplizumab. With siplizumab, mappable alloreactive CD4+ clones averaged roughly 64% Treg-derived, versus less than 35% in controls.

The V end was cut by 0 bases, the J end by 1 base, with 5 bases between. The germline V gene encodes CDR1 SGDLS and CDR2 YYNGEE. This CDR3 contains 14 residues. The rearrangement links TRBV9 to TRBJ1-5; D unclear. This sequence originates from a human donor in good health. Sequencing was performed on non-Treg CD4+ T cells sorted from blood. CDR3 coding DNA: TGTGCCAGCAGCGTAGGAGTCAGCAATCAGCCCCAGCATTTT. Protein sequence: CASSVGVSNQPQHF. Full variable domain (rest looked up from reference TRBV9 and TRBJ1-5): DSGVTQTPKHLITATGQRVTLRCSPRSGDLSVYWYQQSLDQGLQFLIQYYNGEERAKGNILERFSAQQFPDLHSELNLSSLELGDSALYFCASSVGVSNQPQHFGDGTRLSIL.